What follows are 3 T cell receptor beta chains derived from one specimen sequenced in a study of tumor and adjacent non-tumor tissue in lung cancer. The library came from three nested PCR rounds adapted from ARM-PCR protocols. TCRdb passed the multiplex PCR reads through MiXCR, listing each CDR3 protein once. Of under 75,000 distinct CDR3 sequences in the sample, around 70% were seen once. This sample's RNA came from whole unsorted tissue. This non-tumor lung sample came from over 3 cm beyond the tumor edge. Sequenced sample: distant non-tumor lung tissue. Receptors originate from a woman aged 50 to 65 with non-small cell lung cancer.

With respect to this clonotype: This may be a read error: a much more frequent sequence differs by one nucleotide. The chain recombines TRBV29-1 with TRBJ2-1, with 14 bases that match TRBD2. Per germline, CDR1 SQVTM and CDR2 ANQGSEA. This CDR3 is built from 15 residues. The CDR3 region has the DNA TGCAGCATTGAGGGGACTAGCGGGAGAAATAATGAGCAGTTCTTC. It yields the protein CSIEGTSGRNNEQFF.

This clonotype was found once. It is likely a read error, because the conserved phenylalanine at the end of the CDR3 is missing. The chain carries TRBV12-3 or TRBV12-4 and TRBJ1-1; D is perhaps TRBD1 (6 bases). The CDR3 loop spans 14 amino acids. Trimming pared 5 bases from V and 7 bases from J, leaving 17 bases between. CDR3 amino acids: CASSLSGTSFEAFL. As DNA, the CDR3 is TGTGCCAGCAGTCTCTCCGGGACAAGTTTTGAAGCTTTCTTA.

Turning to this clonotype: A single base separates this from a much larger clone, so it may be a read error. The chain uses TRBV6-5 and TRBJ1-4; D possibly corresponds to TRBD1 (5 bases). The germline gives CDR1 MNHEY, CDR2 SVGAGI. The CDR3 consists of 15 residues. Trimming removed 7 bases at V and 5 bases at J, with 17 bases between. CDR3 DNA: TGTGCCAGCATATCTGGGGGGGGAGGGAATGAAAAACTGTTTTTT. Translation gives CASISGGGGNEKLFF.